The sequence of this T cell receptor beta chain was determined in a study of T cells after somatic rescue of genetic block. Clones were sequenced by immunoSEQ multiplex PCR, and TCRdb holds only the in-frame ones, with some missing. Of some 74,000 clones in the sample, approximately 90% were seen once. Per the germline V gene, CDR1 is SGHRS and CDR2 is YFSETQ. V was shortened by 1 base and J by 0 bases, with 14 bases between the two germline ends. The CDR3 covers 18 residues. The chain links TRBV5-1 to TRBJ1-6; unclear D gene. This TCR was sampled from a man aged 30 to 45. Sequenced material: peripheral blood mononuclear cells (PBMCs). The chain's CDR3 is CASSLRPAGSSYNSPLHF. CDR3 nucleotide sequence: TGCGCCAGCAGCTTGCGGCCAGCCGGGAGCTCCTATAATTCACCCCTCCACTTT.